Listed below are T cell receptor beta chains from one sample, sequenced in a study of T cells expressing NK-cell markers. TCRdb re-called the 5' RACE reads and catalogs CDR3 proteins one per entry, DNA excluded. Listed are tens of thousands of distinct CDR3 sequences; approximately 60% falls within the top ten. The sequenced material came from blood T cells: a sorted CD56 or NKG2C T cell subset, CD4+ or CD8+ T cells, or bulk PBMC T cells (not recorded which). These receptor sequences come from a woman between 18 and 75 years old in good health. Each CDR3 is given with its conserved first and last residue. Each record gives: J gene, clone size, V gene, CDR3 protein. Clone size is given for some rows only: seen once, a few or many times, or a class if the clone is expanded.

J gene: TRBJ2-7
clone size: -
V gene: TRBV7-8
CDR3 protein: CASSFPLAGGLSSYEQYF

J gene: TRBJ2-2
clone size: -
V gene: TRBV10-2
CDR3 protein: CASRFGTGTGELFF

J gene: TRBJ2-5
clone size: -
V gene: TRBV20-1
CDR3 protein: CSGQDRGGETQYF

J gene: TRBJ2-1
clone size: -
V gene: TRBV27
CDR3 protein: CASRGLAAYNEQFF

J gene: TRBJ1-5
clone size: -
V gene: TRBV5-1
CDR3 protein: CASSLGESGGQPQHF

J gene: TRBJ2-7
clone size: -
V gene: TRBV6-1
CDR3 protein: CASSSPNSGRAYEQYF

J gene: TRBJ2-7
clone size: -
V gene: TRBV27
CDR3 protein: CASSRGARPMREQYF

J gene: TRBJ2-6
clone size: -
V gene: TRBV21-1
CDR3 protein: CASSEWGPGANVLTF

J gene: TRBJ2-3
clone size: -
V gene: TRBV12-3/TRBV12-4
CDR3 protein: CASQEGDTQYF

J gene: TRBJ1-4
clone size: -
V gene: TRBV5-1
CDR3 protein: CATRTSTATNEKLFF

J gene: TRBJ2-5
clone size: medium-sized
V gene: TRBV6-5
CDR3 protein: CASSYAQGNAETQYF

J gene: TRBJ2-6
clone size: -
V gene: TRBV7-9
CDR3 protein: CASRAHSGANVLTF

J gene: TRBJ2-2
clone size: -
V gene: TRBV28
CDR3 protein: CASSLLPSGELFF

J gene: TRBJ1-2
clone size: -
V gene: TRBV5-6
CDR3 protein: CASSLGTGGLYGYTF

J gene: TRBJ1-2
clone size: -
V gene: TRBV7-9
CDR3 protein: CASSFGLRDTYGYTF

J gene: TRBJ2-7
clone size: -
V gene: TRBV12-3/TRBV12-4
CDR3 protein: CASRPAASGPTAYEQYF

J gene: TRBJ1-4
clone size: -
V gene: TRBV30
CDR3 protein: CAWSVGDPPEKLFF

J gene: TRBJ2-7
clone size: -
V gene: TRBV9
CDR3 protein: CASSPVGSTTEQYF

J gene: TRBJ1-1
clone size: -
V gene: TRBV1
CDR3 protein: CTSSHRDTEAFF

J gene: TRBJ2-7
clone size: -
V gene: TRBV6-5
CDR3 protein: CASSSPSGGMYEQYF

J gene: TRBJ2-5
clone size: -
V gene: TRBV4-1
CDR3 protein: CASSQDASGQQETQYF

J gene: TRBJ2-7
clone size: -
V gene: TRBV12-3/TRBV12-4
CDR3 protein: CASSLRPYEQYF

J gene: TRBJ1-2
clone size: -
V gene: TRBV5-1
CDR3 protein: CASSNSPTNYGYTF

J gene: TRBJ2-7
clone size: -
V gene: TRBV7-9
CDR3 protein: CASSFTSFHEQYF